A single sample is the source of the 14 T cell receptor beta chains below, sequenced in a study of blood T cell repertoires in COVID-19 (dated by TCRdb to 2018 to 2021). Libraries were constructed by the immunoSEQ multiplex PCR assay. This immuneACCESS table, as held by TCRdb, lists in-frame sequences with V and J called but not all clones. Of the missing ones, under half trace to an unresolved V gene in checked studies; the others have no known cause. The sample table contains 110,000 or so clones; only one count was recorded for around 83% of them. 3% to 3.5% of the sample is taken by the ten largest. Sequenced: peripheral blood. The receptors derive from a man in his forties with acute or convalescent COVID-19.

The table lists this clone with a few counts. This sequence joins TRBV3-1 (or the pseudogene TRBV3-2) and TRBJ2-3; 10 nucleotides align to TRBD2. The ends lost 2 bases at V and 2 bases at J; junction bases unmatched: 7. Germline V gene data show CDR1 as LGHDT and CDR2 as YNNKEL (reference sequence). The CDR3 sequence is 17 residues long. The CDR3 DNA reads TGTGCCAGCAGCCAACTTACTAGCGGGGAGTACACAGATACGCAGTATTTT. It is translated as CASSQLTSGEYTDTQYF.

The chain employs TRBV19 and TRBJ2-3; TRBD1 aligns across 11 bases. CDR3 length: 15 amino acids. Germline V gives CDR1 LNHDA, CDR2 SQIVND (reference sequence). The V segment lost 4 bases and the J segment 4 bases; nucleotides outside the gene matches: 4. Here the CDR3 reads CASSRTGGLSDTQYF. The DNA for the CDR3 is TGTGCCAGTAGTAGGACAGGGGGCCTCTCAGATACGCAGTATTTT.

This chain joins TRBV5-5 and TRBJ2-7; D not certain. V lost 1 base and J lost 3, with 11 bases in between. CDR1 and CDR2 (germline): SGHKS, YYEKEE (reference sequence). The CDR3 loop spans 14 amino acids. DNA of the CDR3: TGTGCCAGCAGCTTGTTAGCCAGTTTCTACGAGCAGTACTTC. Encoded protein: CASSLLASFYEQYF.

This clone showed up just a few times. This sequence joins TRBV6-4 and TRBJ2-2; D gene ambiguous. The germline CDR1 and CDR2 sequences are MRHNA and SNTAGT. The V and J ends lost 0 bases and 5 bases respectively, with 4 bases between them. The CDR3 extends over 13 amino acids. The CDR3 nucleotides are TGTGCCAGCAGTGACTCCCAAACCGGGGAGCTGTTTTTT. It yields the protein CASSDSQTGELFF.

The chain uses TRBV7-9 and TRBJ1-2; tentative D call: TRBD1 (6 bases). Trimming left V 11 bases short and J 0 bases short, with 16 bases between. The CDR3 is made up of 14 amino acids. CDR1 is SEHNR, CDR2 FQNEAQ, per germline (reference sequence). CDR3 protein: CASTGGLANYGYTF. The CDR3 nucleotides are TGTGCCTCAACTGGGGGCCTGGCTAACTATGGCTACACCTTC.

The V gene is TRBV5-8, the J gene TRBJ1-5; 7 bases line up with TRBD1. Losses at the gene ends were 3 bases for V and 2 bases for J; bases not matched to a gene: 8. Germline-derived CDR1 and CDR2 are SGHTS and YDEGEE. CDR3 length equals 16 residues. Here the CDR3 DNA reads TGTGCCAGCAGCTCGCCGACCGGGACAGGCAATCAGCCCCAGCATTTT. It codes for CASSSPTGTGNQPQHF. The variable domain in full, completed from reference TRBV5-8 and TRBJ1-5, reads EAGVTQSPTHLIKTRGQQATLRCSPISGHTSVYWYQQALGLGLQFLLWYDEGEERNRGNFPPRFSGRQFPNYSSELNVNALELEDSALYLCASSSPTGTGNQPQHFGDGTRLSIL.

Worth noting for this clone: Within the sample, other DNA sequences also encode this same CDR3. This chain links TRBV12-5 with TRBJ2-4, with 9 bases aligning to TRBD1. This CDR3 contains 16 residues. Germline-derived CDR1 and CDR2 are LGHNT and FRNRAP. The CDR3 sequence is CVNRWGQGGTKNIQYF. The CDR3, as DNA: TGTGTTAACAGATGGGGACAGGGCGGAACCAAAAACATTCAGTACTTC.

Details on this clone: The sample has other DNA sequences that encode this CDR3 too. V gene TRBV5-1 combines with J gene TRBJ2-7; D call uncertain. CDR3 length: 13 residues. Germline CDR1 is SGHRS and CDR2 is YFSETQ. V lost 1 base, J lost 0 bases, and 5 bases lay in between. The CDR3 DNA sequence: TGCGCCAGCAGCTTGCAGGTCTCCTACGAGCAGTACTTC. As protein: CASSLQVSYEQYF.

This chain uses TRBV15 with TRBJ2-7, with TRBD1 matching over 10 bases. The junction had 9 bases not matched to a gene; V was cut back by 0 bases and J by 10 bases. Germline V gene data show CDR1 as LNHNV and CDR2 as YYDKDF (reference sequence). This CDR3 comprises 15 residues. CDR3 DNA: TGTGCCACCAGCAGAGAGGTGACAGGGGGCGCGGAACAGTACTTC. It encodes CATSREVTGGAEQYF. Using reference TRBV15 and TRBJ2-7 for the parts outside the CDR3, the full variable domain is DAMVIQNPRYQVTQFGKPVTLSCSQTLNHNVMYWYQQKSSQAPKLLFHYYDKDFNNEADTPDNFQSRRPNTSFCFLDIRSPGLGDTAMYLCATSREVTGGAEQYFGPGTRLTVT.

This chain connects TRBV19 to TRBJ1-5; D perhaps matches TRBD1 (6 bases). Trimming pared 3 bases from V and 5 bases from J, leaving 20 bases between. The CDR3 sequence is 17 residues long. Germline CDR1 and CDR2: LNHDA and SQIVND (reference sequence). CDR3 region: CASSIPPRQERDQPQHF. CDR3 coding DNA: TGTGCCAGTAGTATTCCCCCCCGACAGGAGAGGGATCAGCCCCAGCATTTT.

The chain joins TRBV4-1 to TRBJ1-3, with 9 bases fitting TRBD1. Germline V CDR1 and CDR2: MGHRA, YSYEKL. The trim removed 4 bases at V and 1 base at J, leaving 8 bases unmatched. There are 17 residues in the CDR3. The DNA of the CDR3 is TGCGCCAGCAGCCTGGACGGACAGGGGTTTTCTGGAAACACCATATATTTT. Translated, it gives CASSLDGQGFSGNTIYF.

The rearrangement links TRBV3-1 (or the pseudogene TRBV3-2) to TRBJ2-5; 9 bases are shared with TRBD1. The germline V gene encodes CDR1 LGHDT and CDR2 YNNKEL (reference sequence). This CDR3 comprises 16 residues. V trimming: 5 bases; J trimming: 1 base; junction bases outside the gene matches: 8. The CDR3 is CASSYLHRGLQETQYF. The CDR3 DNA is TGTGCCAGCAGCTATCTCCACAGGGGGCTCCAAGAGACCCAGTACTTC.

The CDR3 here is CASSMAETQYF. CDR3 in DNA: TGTGCCAGCAGTATGGCAGAGACCCAGTACTTC. The V gene is TRBV7-9, the J gene TRBJ2-5; D ambiguous. The V gene lost 6 bases and the J gene lost 4 bases, with 6 bases spanning the gap. The CDR3 loop spans 11 amino acids. Looked up from germline, CDR1 is SEHNR and CDR2 is FQNEAQ (reference sequence).

The chain has TRBV12-5 and TRBJ1-4; 7 bases map to TRBD1. This CDR3 spans 15 amino acids. Germline V gene lookup returns CDR1 LGHNT and CDR2 FRNRAP. The trim removed 7 bases at V and 4 bases at J, leaving 9 bases unmatched. Here the CDR3 DNA reads TGTGCTAGTGCCACACACCAGGGGGATAATGAAAAACTGTTTTTT. Translated: CASATHQGDNEKLFF.